The rows below give T cell receptor beta chains drawn from one sample of a study of T cell clonotyping in hematopoietic cell transplantation. Using immunoSEQ multiplex PCR, the repertoire was profiled, and TCRdb retains in-frame clones only, with some absent. This sample yields about 36,000 clones, of which 80% to 90% are seen a single time; roughly 2% belongs to the top ten. Input material: peripheral blood mononuclear cells. Receptors were obtained from a woman aged 35 to 49 in good health. Some clones in this sample may be carry-over from other donors' samples. CDR3s include the opening cysteine and the closing phenylalanine or tryptophan.

V gene | CDR3 protein
TRBV14 | CASSPMTGEVNTEAFF
TRBV18 | CASSPLRGARPDTQYF
TRBV15 | CATSREWDSIGTDTQYF
TRBV7-7 | CASSRGTGVIDTQYF
TRBV30 | CAWSIGTATYEQYF
TRBV5-1 | CASSRDRVTEAFF
TRBV7-2 | CASSLDGGTNEKLFF
TRBV7-6 | CASSLAQAGGTGELFF
TRBV5-4 | CASSLDSANYGYTF
TRBV30 | CAHRPRGLGYTF
TRBV5-4 | CASSLSRQAVVYEQYF
TRBV2 | CASSLIRRETQYF
TRBV7-2 | CASSRLAGDTQYF
TRBV19 | CASSISSGNTIYF
TRBV7-2 | CASSLEASGSYEQYF
TRBV4-2 | CASSQVEGDIHQPQHF
TRBV7-6 | CASSGVKGLRSGNTIYF
TRBV30 | CAWADPGFGGYKQYF
TRBV9 | CASSVTEGTEAFF
TRBV7-6 | CASSLASGPSYEQYF